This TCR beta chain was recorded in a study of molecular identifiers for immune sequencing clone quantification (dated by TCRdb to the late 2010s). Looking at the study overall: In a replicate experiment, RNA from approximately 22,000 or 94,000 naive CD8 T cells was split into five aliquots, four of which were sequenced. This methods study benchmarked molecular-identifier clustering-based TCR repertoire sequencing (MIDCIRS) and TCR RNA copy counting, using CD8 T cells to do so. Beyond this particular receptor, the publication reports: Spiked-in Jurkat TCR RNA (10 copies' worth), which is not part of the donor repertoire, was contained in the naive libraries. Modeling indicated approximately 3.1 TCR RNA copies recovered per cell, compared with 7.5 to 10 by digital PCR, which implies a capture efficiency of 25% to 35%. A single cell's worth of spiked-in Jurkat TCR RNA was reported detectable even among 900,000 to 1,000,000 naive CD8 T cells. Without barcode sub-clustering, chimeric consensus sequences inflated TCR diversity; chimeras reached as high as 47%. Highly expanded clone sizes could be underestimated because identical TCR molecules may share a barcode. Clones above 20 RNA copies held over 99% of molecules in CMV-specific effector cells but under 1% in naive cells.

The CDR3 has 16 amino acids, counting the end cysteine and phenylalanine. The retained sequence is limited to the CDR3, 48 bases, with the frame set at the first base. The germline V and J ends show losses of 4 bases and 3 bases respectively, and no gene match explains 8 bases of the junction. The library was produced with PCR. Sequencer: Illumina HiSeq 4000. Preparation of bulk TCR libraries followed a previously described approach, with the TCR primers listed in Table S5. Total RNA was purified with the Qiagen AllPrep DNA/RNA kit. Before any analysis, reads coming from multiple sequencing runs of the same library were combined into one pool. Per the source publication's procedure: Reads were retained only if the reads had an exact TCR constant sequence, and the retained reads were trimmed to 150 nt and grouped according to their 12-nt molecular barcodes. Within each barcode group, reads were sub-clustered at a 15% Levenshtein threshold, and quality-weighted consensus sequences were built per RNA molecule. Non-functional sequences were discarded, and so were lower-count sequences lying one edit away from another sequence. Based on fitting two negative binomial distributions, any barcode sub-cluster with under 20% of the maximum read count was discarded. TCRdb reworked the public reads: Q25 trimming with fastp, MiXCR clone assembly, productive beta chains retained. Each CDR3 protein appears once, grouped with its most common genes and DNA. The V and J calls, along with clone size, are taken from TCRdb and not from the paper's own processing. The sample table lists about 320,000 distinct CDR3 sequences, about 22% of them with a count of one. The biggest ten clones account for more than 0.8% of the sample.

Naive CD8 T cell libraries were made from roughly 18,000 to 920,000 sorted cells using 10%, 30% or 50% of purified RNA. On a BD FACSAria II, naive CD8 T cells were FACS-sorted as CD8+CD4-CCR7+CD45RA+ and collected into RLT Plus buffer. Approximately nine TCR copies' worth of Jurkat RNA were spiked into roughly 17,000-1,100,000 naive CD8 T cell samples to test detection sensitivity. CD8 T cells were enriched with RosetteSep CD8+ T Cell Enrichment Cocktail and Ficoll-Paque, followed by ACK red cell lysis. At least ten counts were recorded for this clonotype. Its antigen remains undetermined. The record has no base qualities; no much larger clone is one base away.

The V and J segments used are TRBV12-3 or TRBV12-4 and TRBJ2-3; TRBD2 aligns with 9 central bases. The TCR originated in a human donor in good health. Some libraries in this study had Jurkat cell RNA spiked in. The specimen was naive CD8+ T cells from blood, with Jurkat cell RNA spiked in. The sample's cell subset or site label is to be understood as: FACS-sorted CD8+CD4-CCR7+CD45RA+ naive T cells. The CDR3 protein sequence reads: CASSSLAGDETDTQYF. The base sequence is TGTGCCAGCAGTTCTTTAGCGGGAGACGAAACAGATACGCAGTATTTT.